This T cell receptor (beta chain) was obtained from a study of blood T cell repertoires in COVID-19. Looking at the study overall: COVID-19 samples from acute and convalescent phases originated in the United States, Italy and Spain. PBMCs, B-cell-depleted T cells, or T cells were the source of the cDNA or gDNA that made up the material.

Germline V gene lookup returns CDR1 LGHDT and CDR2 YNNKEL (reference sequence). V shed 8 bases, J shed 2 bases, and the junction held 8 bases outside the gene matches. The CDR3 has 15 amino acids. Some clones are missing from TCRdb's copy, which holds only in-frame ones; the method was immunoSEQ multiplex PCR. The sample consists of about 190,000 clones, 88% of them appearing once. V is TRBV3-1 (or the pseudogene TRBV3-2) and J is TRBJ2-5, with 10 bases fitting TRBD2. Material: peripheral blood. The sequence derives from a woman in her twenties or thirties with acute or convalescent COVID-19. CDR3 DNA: TGTGCCAGCCGCACTTTTAGCGGGAGGCAAGAGACCCAGTACTTC. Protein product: CASRTFSGRQETQYF.